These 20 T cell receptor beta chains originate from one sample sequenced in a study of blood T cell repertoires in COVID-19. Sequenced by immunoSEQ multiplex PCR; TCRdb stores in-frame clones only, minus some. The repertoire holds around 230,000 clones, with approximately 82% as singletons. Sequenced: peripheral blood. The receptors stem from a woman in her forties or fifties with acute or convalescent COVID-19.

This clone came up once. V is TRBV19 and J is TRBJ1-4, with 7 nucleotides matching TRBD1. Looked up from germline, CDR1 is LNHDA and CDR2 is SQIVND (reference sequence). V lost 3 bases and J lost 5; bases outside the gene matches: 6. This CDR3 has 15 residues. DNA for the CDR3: TGTGCCAGTAGTATTGGGACAGCGTTAAATGAAAAACTGTTTTTT. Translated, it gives CASSIGTALNEKLFF.

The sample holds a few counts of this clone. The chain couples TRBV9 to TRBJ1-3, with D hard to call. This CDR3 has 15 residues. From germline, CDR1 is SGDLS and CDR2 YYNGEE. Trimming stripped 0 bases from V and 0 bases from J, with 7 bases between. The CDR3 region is CASSVGEGSGNTIYF. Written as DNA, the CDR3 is TGTGCCAGCAGCGTAGGGGAGGGCTCTGGAAACACCATATATTTT.

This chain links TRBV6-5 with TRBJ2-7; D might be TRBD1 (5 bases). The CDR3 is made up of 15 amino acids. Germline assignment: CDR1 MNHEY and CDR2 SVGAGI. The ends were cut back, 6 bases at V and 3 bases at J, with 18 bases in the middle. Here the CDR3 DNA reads TGTGCCAGCAGAAGTGGGCAGGGTCTTAACTACGAGCAGTACTTC. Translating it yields CASRSGQGLNYEQYF.

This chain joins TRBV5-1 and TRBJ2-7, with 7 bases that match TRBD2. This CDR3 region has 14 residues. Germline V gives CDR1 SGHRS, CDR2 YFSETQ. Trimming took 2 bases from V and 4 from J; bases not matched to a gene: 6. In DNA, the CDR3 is TGCGCCAGCAGCTTCTCGGGACTAACTTACGAGCAGTACTTC. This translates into CASSFSGLTYEQYF.

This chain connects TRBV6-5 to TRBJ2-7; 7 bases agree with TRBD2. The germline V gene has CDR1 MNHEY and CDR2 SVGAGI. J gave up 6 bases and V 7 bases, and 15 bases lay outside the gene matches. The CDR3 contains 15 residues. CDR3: CASTLTQLASGEQYF. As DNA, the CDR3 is TGTGCCAGCACTCTAACGCAACTAGCGTCCGGCGAGCAGTACTTC.

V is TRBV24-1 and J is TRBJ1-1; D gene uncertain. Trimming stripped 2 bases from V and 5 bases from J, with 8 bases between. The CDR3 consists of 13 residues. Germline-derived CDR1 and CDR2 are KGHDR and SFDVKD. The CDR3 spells CATSDWRDTEAFF. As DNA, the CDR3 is TGTGCCACCAGTGATTGGAGGGATACTGAAGCTTTCTTT.

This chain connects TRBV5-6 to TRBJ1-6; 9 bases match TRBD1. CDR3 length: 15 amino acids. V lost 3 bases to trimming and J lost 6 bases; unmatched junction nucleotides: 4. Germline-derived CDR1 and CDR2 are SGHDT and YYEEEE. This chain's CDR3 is CASSWGTGSNSPLHF. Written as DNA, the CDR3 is TGTGCCAGCAGCTGGGGGACAGGGAGTAATTCACCCCTCCACTTT. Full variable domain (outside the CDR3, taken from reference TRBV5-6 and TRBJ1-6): DAGVTQSPTHLIKTRGQQVTLRCSPKSGHDTVSWYQQALGQGPQFIFQYYEEEERQRGNFPDRFSGHQFPNYSSELNVNALLLGDSALYLCASSWGTGSNSPLHFGNGTRLTVT.

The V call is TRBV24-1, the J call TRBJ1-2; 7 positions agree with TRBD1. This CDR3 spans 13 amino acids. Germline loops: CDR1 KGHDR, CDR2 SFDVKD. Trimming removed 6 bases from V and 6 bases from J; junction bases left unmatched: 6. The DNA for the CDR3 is TGTGCCACCAGTCGGGGGACAGCCGATGGCTACACCTTC. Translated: CATSRGTADGYTF.

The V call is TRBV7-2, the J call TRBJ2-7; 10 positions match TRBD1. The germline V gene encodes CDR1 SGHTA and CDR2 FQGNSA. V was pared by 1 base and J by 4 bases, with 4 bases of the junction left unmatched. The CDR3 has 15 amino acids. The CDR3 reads CASSLGQGARYEQYF. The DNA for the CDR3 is TGTGCCAGCAGCTTAGGACAGGGGGCCAGGTACGAGCAGTACTTC.

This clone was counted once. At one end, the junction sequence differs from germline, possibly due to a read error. The chain's CDR3 is CASRLGTGFTEAFF. CDR3 sequence (DNA): TGTGCCAGCAGATTAGGGACAGGCTTTACTGAAGCTTTCTTT. This rearrangement joins TRBV7-9 to TRBJ1-1; 8 positions match TRBD1. This CDR3 spans 14 amino acids. Germline V gene sequence: CDR1 SEHNR, CDR2 FQNEAQ (reference sequence). Based on the CDR3 plus reference TRBV7-9 and TRBJ1-1, the full variable domain is DTGVSQNPRHKITKRGQNVTFRCDPISEHNRLYWYRQTLGQGPEFLTYFQNEAQLEKSRLLSDRFSAERPKGSFSTLEIQRTEQGDSAMYLCASRLGTGFTEAFFGQGTRLTVV.

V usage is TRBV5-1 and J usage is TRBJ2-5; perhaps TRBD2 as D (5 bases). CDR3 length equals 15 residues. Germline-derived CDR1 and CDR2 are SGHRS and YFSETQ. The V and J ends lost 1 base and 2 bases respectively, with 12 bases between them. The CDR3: CASSLRGSDQETQYF. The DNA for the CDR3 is TGCGCCAGCAGCTTGAGAGGTAGCGATCAAGAGACCCAGTACTTC. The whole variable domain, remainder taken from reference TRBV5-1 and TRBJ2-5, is KAGVTQTPRYLIKTRGQQVTLSCSPISGHRSVSWYQQTPGQGLQFLFEYFSETQRNKGNFPGRFSGRQFSNSRSEMNVSTLELGDSALYLCASSLRGSDQETQYFGPGTRLLVL.

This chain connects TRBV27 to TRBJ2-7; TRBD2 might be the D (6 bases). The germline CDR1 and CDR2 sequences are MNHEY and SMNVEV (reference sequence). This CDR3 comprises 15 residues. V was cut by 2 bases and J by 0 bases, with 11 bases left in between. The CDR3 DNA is TGTGCCAGCAGTTTAGGGACTTCTAGCTCCTACGAGCAGTACTTC. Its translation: CASSLGTSSSYEQYF.

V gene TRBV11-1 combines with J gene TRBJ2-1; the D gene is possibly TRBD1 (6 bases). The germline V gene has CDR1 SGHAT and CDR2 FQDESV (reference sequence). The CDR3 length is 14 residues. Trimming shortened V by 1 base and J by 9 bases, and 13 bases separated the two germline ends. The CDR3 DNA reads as TGTGCCAGCAGCTTAGTGGGTGGCAGGGGTGAGCAGTTCTTC. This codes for CASSLVGGRGEQFF.

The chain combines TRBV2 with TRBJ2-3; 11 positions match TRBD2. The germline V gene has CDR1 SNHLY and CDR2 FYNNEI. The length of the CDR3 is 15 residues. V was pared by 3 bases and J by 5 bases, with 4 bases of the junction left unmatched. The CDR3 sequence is CASSEVSGREDTQYF. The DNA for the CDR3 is TGTGCCAGCAGTGAGGTTAGCGGGAGGGAAGATACGCAGTATTTT.

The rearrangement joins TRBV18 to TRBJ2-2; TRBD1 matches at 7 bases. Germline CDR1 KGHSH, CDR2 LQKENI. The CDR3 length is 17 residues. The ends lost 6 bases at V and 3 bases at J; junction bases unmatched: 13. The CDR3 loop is CASSTGTDLLHTGELFF. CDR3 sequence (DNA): TGTGCCAGCTCGACCGGGACAGACCTACTTCACACCGGGGAGCTGTTTTTT.

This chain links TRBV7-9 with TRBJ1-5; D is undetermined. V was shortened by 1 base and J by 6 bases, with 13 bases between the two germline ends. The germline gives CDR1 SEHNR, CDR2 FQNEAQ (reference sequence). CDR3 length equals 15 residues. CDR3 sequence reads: CASSLVRASRQPQHF. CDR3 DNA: TGTGCCAGCAGCTTAGTGAGGGCATCCCGTCAGCCCCAGCATTTT.

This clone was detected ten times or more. The CDR3 loop is CAWSPRGGMKKLFF. For the CDR3, the DNA is TGTGCCTGGAGCCCCCGGGGGGGAATGAAAAAACTGTTTTTT. J is TRBJ1-4 and V is TRBV30; weak D call: TRBD1 (5 bases). Germline lookup yields CDR1 GTSNPN and CDR2 SVGIG (reference sequence). The CDR3 totals 14 residues. Trimming took off 3 bases at V and 9 bases at J, with 17 bases between the two ends.

The CDR3 reads CASSQGVGLPGYF. The CDR3 bases are TGTGCCAGCAGCCAAGGAGTAGGACTTCCCGGGTATTTT. The chain has TRBV3-1 (or the pseudogene TRBV3-2) and TRBJ2-3, with a tentative D call TRBD2 (5 bases). CDR3 size: 13 residues. Trimming took 1 base from V and 14 from J, leaving 16 bases between them. In germline, CDR1 is LGHDT, CDR2 YNNKEL (reference sequence).

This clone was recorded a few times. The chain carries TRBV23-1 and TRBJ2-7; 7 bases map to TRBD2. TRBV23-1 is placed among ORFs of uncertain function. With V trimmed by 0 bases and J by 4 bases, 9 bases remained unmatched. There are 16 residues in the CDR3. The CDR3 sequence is CASSQSARRGGYEQYF. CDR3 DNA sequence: TGCGCCAGCAGTCAATCCGCGCGCCGCGGGGGATACGAGCAGTACTTC.

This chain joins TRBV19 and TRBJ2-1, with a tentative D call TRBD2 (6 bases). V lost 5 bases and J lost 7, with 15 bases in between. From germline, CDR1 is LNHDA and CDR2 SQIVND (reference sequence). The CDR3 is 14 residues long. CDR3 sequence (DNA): TGTGCCAGTAGTCCCTGGGACTCCTTTAATGAGCAGTTCTTC. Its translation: CASSPWDSFNEQFF.